These 27 T cell receptor beta chains were sequenced from one sample in a study of shared clonotypes between healthy human individuals. Some clones are missing from TCRdb's copy, which holds only in-frame ones; the method was immunoSEQ multiplex PCR. The sample holds 2,500,000 or so clones; 93% are singletons and the top ten take around 0.4%. The sample consisted of naive CD4+ T cells from PBMCs. Subset reported: CD45RA+ positively selected. Receptors were obtained from a man aged 18 to 30 in good health. Some clones in this sample may be carry-over from other donors' samples.

This chain links TRBV5-4 with TRBJ2-7, with D perhaps matching TRBD1 (6 bases). Germline CDR1 and CDR2: SGHNT and YYREEE (reference sequence). Trimming stripped 4 bases from V and 2 bases from J, with 13 bases between. The CDR3 runs 14 residues. CDR3 DNA sequence: TGTGCCAGCAGCCAGCAGGGGCCGACCTACGAGCAGTACTTC. Its protein product is CASSQQGPTYEQYF.

Only one count was recorded for this clone. This chain uses TRBV4-3 with TRBJ2-3; either TRBD1 or TRBD2 may fit D (5 bases each). V lost 1 base and J lost 2, with 13 bases in between. The CDR3 is 16 amino acids. Germline CDR1 LGHNA, CDR2 YSLEER. CDR3 loop: CASSQGGRGPTDTQYF. CDR3 nucleotides: TGCGCCAGCAGCCAAGGGGGTCGGGGACCCACAGATACGCAGTATTTT.

The CDR3 spells CASSKRGVIPDSFLSYNEQFF. Written as DNA, the CDR3 is TGTGCCAGCAGCAAGCGGGGCGTTATCCCCGATTCTTTTCTCTCCTACAATGAGCAGTTCTTC. The chain uses TRBV7-8 and TRBJ2-1; 7 positions match TRBD2. This CDR3 has 21 residues. The junction had 22 bases not matched to a gene; V was cut back by 5 bases and J by 0 bases. Germline CDR1 reads SGHVS; CDR2 reads FQNEAQ. The whole variable domain, remainder taken from reference TRBV7-8 and TRBJ2-1, is GAGVSQSPRYKVAKRGQDVALRCDPISGHVSLFWYQQALGQGPEFLTYFQNEAQLDKSGLPSDRFFAERPEGSVSTLKIQRTQQEDSAVYLCASSKRGVIPDSFLSYNEQFFGPGTRLTVL.

The V gene is TRBV28, the J gene TRBJ2-1; 8 nucleotides align to TRBD1. The CDR3 runs to 14 residues. V lost 7 bases to trimming and J lost 8 bases; unmatched junction nucleotides: 10. Germline V gene data show CDR1 as MDHEN and CDR2 as SYDVKM. The CDR3 spells CASTGTGQGYEQFF. DNA for the CDR3: TGTGCCAGCACAGGGACAGGCCAAGGGTATGAGCAGTTCTTC.

This clone showed up just once. This chain joins TRBV28 and TRBJ2-3, with 10 positions matching TRBD2. Germline values: CDR1 MDHEN, CDR2 SYDVKM. The CDR3 spans 16 residues. Trimming removed 0 bases from V and 6 bases from J; junction bases left unmatched: 6. CDR3: CASSLWGLAGADTQYF. The CDR3 region has the DNA TGTGCCAGCAGTTTATGGGGTCTAGCGGGAGCCGATACGCAGTATTTT.

This clone appeared once. This CDR3 is also generated by other DNA sequences in the sample. V usage is TRBV9 and J usage is TRBJ1-5, with D possibly matching TRBD1 (5 bases). Deletions cut 0 bases from V and 5 bases from J, with 6 bases between. Germline CDR1 and CDR2: SGDLS and YYNGEE. The length of the CDR3 is 13 residues. The DNA for the CDR3 is TGTGCCAGCAGCGTAGTGGGGGATCAGCCCCAGCATTTT. Translated: CASSVVGDQPQHF.

This chain's CDR3 is CASSPPARTPEQFF. The CDR3 DNA follows: TGTGCCAGCTCACCGCCCGCACGGACACCTGAGCAGTTCTTC. The chain recombines TRBV18 with TRBJ2-1, with D possibly TRBD1 on 5 matching bases. Between the trimmed V and J ends, which lost 3 bases and 9 bases, there was a span of 15 bases. Per the germline V gene, CDR1 is KGHSH and CDR2 is LQKENI. The length of the CDR3 is 14 residues.

The J gene is TRBJ2-5, the V gene TRBV28; TRBD1 matches 10 bases. V lost 10 bases to trimming and J lost 5 bases; unmatched junction nucleotides: 13. Germline CDR1 reads MDHEN; CDR2 reads SYDVKM. The CDR3 is made up of 15 amino acids. The CDR3 nucleotides read TGTGCCACACGGACACCGGGACAGGGGACGGAGACCCAGTACTTC. The encoded protein is CATRTPGQGTETQYF.

Concerning this clone: The sample contains more than one DNA sequence encoding this CDR3. V is TRBV5-1 and J is TRBJ1-3; no clear D. This CDR3 has 16 residues. V was pared by 0 bases and J by 0 bases, with 10 bases between. Germline values: CDR1 SGHRS, CDR2 YFSETQ. The CDR3 is CASSLGGPSSGNTIYF. The CDR3 region has the DNA TGCGCCAGCAGCTTGGGCGGCCCCAGCTCTGGAAACACCATATATTTT. The full variable domain, with the rest looked up from reference TRBV5-1 and TRBJ1-3, is KAGVTQTPRYLIKTRGQQVTLSCSPISGHRSVSWYQQTPGQGLQFLFEYFSETQRNKGNFPGRFSGRQFSNSRSEMNVSTLELGDSALYLCASSLGGPSSGNTIYFGEGSWLTVV.

This chain uses TRBV6-5 with TRBJ1-1; 10 nucleotides line up with TRBD1. The V and J ends lost 6 bases and 8 bases, in that order; junction bases with no gene match: 6. The CDR3 extends over 13 amino acids. CDR1 and CDR2 from the germline V gene are MNHEY and SVGAGI. CDR3 sequence (DNA): TGTGCCAGCAGCTCCTGGGACAGGGGAGAAGCTTTCTTT. Translation gives CASSSWDRGEAFF.

The rearrangement joins TRBV28 to TRBJ1-3; D gene uncertain. The length of the CDR3 is 15 residues. Trimming shortened V by 3 bases and J by 0 bases, and 9 bases separated the two germline ends. In germline, CDR1 is MDHEN, CDR2 SYDVKM. CDR3 region: CASSLTQNSGNTIYF. The CDR3 DNA reads as TGTGCCAGCAGTTTGACACAAAACTCTGGAAACACCATATATTTT. Supplemented by reference TRBV28 and TRBJ1-3, the full variable domain reads DVKVTQSSRYLVKRTGEKVFLECVQDMDHENMFWYRQDPGLGLRLIYFSYDVKMKEKGDIPEGYSVSREKKERFSLILESASTNQTSMYLCASSLTQNSGNTIYFGEGSWLTVV.

The V gene is TRBV5-1, the J gene TRBJ2-7; 8 bases are a match to TRBD2. The germline CDR1 and CDR2 sequences are SGHRS and YFSETQ. This CDR3 spans 14 amino acids. Germline trimming cut 2 bases from V and 4 bases from J; bases unmatched to any gene: 5. CDR3 region: CASSFGGLGYEQYF. CDR3 bases: TGCGCCAGCAGCTTTGGGGGACTAGGGTACGAGCAGTACTTC.

In nucleotides, the CDR3 is TGTGCCAGCAGTTTACCAGGGACAGGGGGTAGTTTGACTGAAGCTTTCTTT. Amino acid sequence: CASSLPGTGGSLTEAFF. The genes are TRBV27 and TRBJ1-1; 11 positions match TRBD1. The V and J ends lost 2 bases and 5 bases, in that order; junction bases with no gene match: 10. The CDR3 is 17 residues long. The germline CDR1 and CDR2 sequences are MNHEY and SMNVEV (reference sequence).

This CDR3 reads CASSPTGGGGYGYTF. The CDR3 bases are TGTGCCAGCTCCCCAACGGGGGGGGGCGGCTATGGCTACACCTTC. The V call is TRBV19, the J call TRBJ1-2; possible D gene TRBD1, 6 bases. Germline V gene lookup returns CDR1 LNHDA and CDR2 SQIVND (reference sequence). V was clipped by 9 bases and J by 4 bases, with 21 bases between them. The CDR3 covers 15 residues.

The chain couples TRBV2 to TRBJ1-1; TRBD1 is a possible D gene (5 bases). Trimming pared 3 bases from V and 5 bases from J, leaving 13 bases between. This CDR3 is 14 amino acids long. Germline V lookup: CDR1 SNHLY, CDR2 FYNNEI. CDR3 loop: CASSDAGVETEAFF. DNA of the CDR3: TGTGCCAGCAGTGATGCGGGGGTTGAGACTGAAGCTTTCTTT.

The V and J genes are TRBV7-8 and TRBJ1-1; the match to TRBD1 covers 7 bases. This CDR3 comprises 16 residues. The V segment lost 6 bases and the J segment 1 base; nucleotides outside the gene matches: 11. CDR1 and CDR2 from the germline V gene are SGHVS and FQNEAQ. The CDR3 protein is CASRKTGSVSNTEAFF. CDR3 DNA: TGTGCCAGCAGGAAGACAGGGTCCGTCTCGAACACTGAAGCTTTCTTT.

The rearrangement joins TRBV18 to TRBJ2-3; 11 bases map to TRBD1. J gave up 3 bases and V 3 bases, and 2 bases lay outside the gene matches. Per the germline V gene, CDR1 is KGHSH and CDR2 is LQKENI. There are 15 residues in the CDR3. Here the CDR3 reads CASSPGQGDTDTQYF. The DNA for the CDR3 is TGTGCCAGCTCACCGGGACAGGGGGATACAGATACGCAGTATTTT.

The rearrangement joins TRBV7-3 to TRBJ2-1; 9 bases line up with TRBD2. The length of the CDR3 is 15 residues. CDR1 is SGHTA, CDR2 FQGTGA, per germline. V was clipped by 3 bases and J by 5 bases; unmatched bases: 5. The CDR3 bases are TGTGCCAGCAGCTTGTCTAGCGGGGCCAACAATGAGCAGTTCTTC. It is translated as CASSLSSGANNEQFF. The variable domain in full, with the rest retrieved from reference TRBV7-3 and TRBJ2-1, is GAGVSQTPSNKVTEKGKYVELRCDPISGHTALYWYRQSLGQGPEFLIYFQGTGAADDSGLPNDRFFAVRPEGSVSTLKIQRTERGDSAVYLCASSLSSGANNEQFFGPGTRLTVL.

The chain joins TRBV11-1 to TRBJ2-3; the D is unclear. Germline V gene lookup returns CDR1 SGHAT and CDR2 FQDESV (reference sequence). The CDR3 covers 17 residues. Trimming left V 0 bases short and J 3 bases short, with 16 bases between. CDR3 protein: CASSLASGRWGTDTQYF. The CDR3 DNA reads TGTGCCAGCAGCTTAGCGTCGGGCCGCTGGGGTACAGATACGCAGTATTTT.

The chain combines TRBV7-2 with TRBJ1-2; 7 nucleotides align to TRBD1. The CDR3 contains 13 residues. After removal of 11 bases from V and 2 bases from J, the junction contained 8 bases not matched to a gene. Germline-derived CDR1 and CDR2 are SGHTA and FQGNSA. CDR3 coding DNA: TGTGCCGGTCGACAGGGCTCCAACTATGGCTACACCTTC. Translated: CAGRQGSNYGYTF.

The V gene is TRBV4-1, the J gene TRBJ2-7; D uncertain. V was cut by 4 bases and J by 0 bases, with 7 bases left in between. CDR1 is MGHRA, CDR2 YSYEKL, per germline. The CDR3 is made up of 13 amino acids. The CDR3 DNA reads as TGCGCCAGCAGCCGAGACCTCTCCTACGAGCAGTACTTC. Its protein product is CASSRDLSYEQYF.

The J gene is TRBJ1-2, the V gene TRBV6-1; 9 bases agree with TRBD1. Germline V gives CDR1 MNHNS, CDR2 SASEGT. V was clipped by 8 bases and J by 8 bases; unmatched bases: 12. This CDR3 region has 14 residues. The CDR3 reads CASERGDRDNGYTF. The CDR3 bases are TGTGCCAGCGAGAGGGGGGACAGGGATAACGGCTACACCTTC.

The chain carries TRBV18 and TRBJ2-3, with D possibly matching TRBD2 (6 bases). The germline V gene has CDR1 KGHSH and CDR2 LQKENI. The CDR3 has 14 residues. V dropped 2 bases and J dropped 4 bases, with 10 bases sitting between them. The CDR3 bases are TGTGCCAGCTCACCAAGTAGCGGTCCAGATACGCAGTATTTT. This codes for CASSPSSGPDTQYF. Full variable domain (missing parts from reference TRBV18 and TRBJ2-3): NAGVMQNPRHLVRRRGQEARLRCSPMKGHSHVYWYRQLPEEGLKFMVYLQKENIIDESGMPKERFSAEFPKEGPSILRIQQVVRGDSAAYFCASSPSSGPDTQYFGPGTRLTVL.

The chain employs TRBV6-5 and TRBJ1-2, with D possibly being TRBD1 (6 bases). Per germline, CDR1 MNHEY and CDR2 SVGAGI. Between the trimmed V and J ends, which lost 2 bases and 7 bases, there was a span of 14 bases. This CDR3 contains 14 residues. The CDR3 here is CASSYKGGLGGYTF. The CDR3 DNA sequence: TGTGCCAGCAGTTACAAGGGGGGCTTAGGTGGCTACACCTTC.

J is TRBJ1-5 and V is TRBV27; D gene ambiguous. From germline, CDR1 is MNHEY and CDR2 SMNVEV (reference sequence). There are 15 residues in the CDR3. V gave up 2 bases and J gave up 4 bases, with 12 bases separating them. The CDR3 coding sequence is TGTGCCAGCAGTTTAGGCATTGGGGTTAATCAGCCCCAGCATTTT. Its translation is CASSLGIGVNQPQHF.

This chain connects TRBV18 to TRBJ1-2; 11 bases are a match to TRBD1. Germline V gene lookup returns CDR1 KGHSH and CDR2 LQKENI. The CDR3 is made up of 15 amino acids. J was trimmed by 4 bases and V by 2 bases; bases with no gene match: 3. The CDR3 sequence: CASSPSGQGAYGYTF. DNA for the CDR3: TGTGCCAGCTCACCATCCGGACAGGGGGCCTATGGCTACACCTTC.

The CDR3 nucleotides read TGCGCCAGCAGCTCGGAGCCCTCGTTCGGTTACACCTTC. It translates to CASSSEPSFGYTF. This chain connects TRBV5-1 to TRBJ1-2, with no clear D. The CDR3 has 13 residues. The ends were cut back, 3 bases at V and 11 bases at J, with 17 bases in the middle. Germline-derived CDR1 and CDR2 are SGHRS and YFSETQ.